This T cell receptor (beta chain) was recorded in a study of shared clonotypes between healthy human individuals. Germline assignment: CDR1 SGHKS and CDR2 YYEKEE (reference sequence). The CDR3 has 14 amino acids. Losses at the gene ends were 5 bases for V and 5 bases for J; bases not matched to a gene: 5. Assay execution took place at the deep level. Generated by immunoSEQ multiplex PCR, the TCRdb table keeps only in-frame clones and is missing some. In the table there are some 1,600,000 clones, about 98% of which are singletons. This TCR was recovered from a man aged 30-40 years in good health. The rearrangement links TRBV5-5 to TRBJ2-4, with TRBD1 identical over 9 bases. Input material: naive CD4+ T cells sorted from blood. Subset denoted: CD45RA+ positively selected. The CDR3 protein is CASRTNRGQNIQYF. The CDR3 DNA sequence: TGTGCCAGCAGGACCAACAGGGGGCAAAACATTCAGTACTTC.